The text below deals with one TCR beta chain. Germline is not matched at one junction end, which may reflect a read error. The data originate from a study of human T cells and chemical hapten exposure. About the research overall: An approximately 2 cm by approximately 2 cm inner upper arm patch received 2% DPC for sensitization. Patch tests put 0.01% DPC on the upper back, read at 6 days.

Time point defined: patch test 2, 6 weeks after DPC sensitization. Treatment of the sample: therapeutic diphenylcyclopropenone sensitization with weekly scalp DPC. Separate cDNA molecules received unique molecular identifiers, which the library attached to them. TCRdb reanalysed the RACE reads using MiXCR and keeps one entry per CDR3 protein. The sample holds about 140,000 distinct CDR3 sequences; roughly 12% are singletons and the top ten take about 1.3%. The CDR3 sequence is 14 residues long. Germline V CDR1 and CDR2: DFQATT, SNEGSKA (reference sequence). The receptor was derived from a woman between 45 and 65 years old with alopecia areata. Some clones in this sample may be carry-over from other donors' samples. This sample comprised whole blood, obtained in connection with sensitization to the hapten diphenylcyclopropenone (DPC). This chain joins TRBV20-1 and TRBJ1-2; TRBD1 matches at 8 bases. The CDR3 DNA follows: TGCAGTGCTATCGGACAGGGCTCTAACTATGGCTTCACCTTC. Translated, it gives CSAIGQGSNYGFTF.